Presented here are 17 T cell receptor beta chains from one specimen sequenced in a study of control samples from healthy donors and cancer patients (TCRdb year 2020). Receptors were amplified or captured by the immunoSEQ multiplex PCR assay. The immuneACCESS repertoire file appears here via TCRdb, limited to in-frame rearrangements. These files lack a portion of the clones; in checked studies, under half of the deficit traces to unresolved V genes, and the cause of the others is not known. Here the sample has 130,000 or so clones; about 90% occur a single time. The ten top clones hold about 3% of the sample. The sample taken for sequencing was blood. The origin of the receptors is a man aged 60-69 years in good health.

The chain has TRBV19 and TRBJ1-2; D uncertain. The V and J ends lost 3 bases and 2 bases respectively, with 10 bases between them. The length of the CDR3 is 14 residues. The germline V gene has CDR1 LNHDA and CDR2 SQIVND (reference sequence). The CDR3 sequence: CASSIQDGNYGYTF. The CDR3 DNA follows: TGTGCCAGTAGTATCCAAGACGGGAACTATGGCTACACCTTC.

This chain joins TRBV19 and TRBJ1-5; no clear D gene. Deletions cut 5 bases from V and 2 bases from J, with 13 bases between. Per the germline V gene, CDR1 is LNHDA and CDR2 is SQIVND (reference sequence). The CDR3 extends over 15 amino acids. CDR3 protein: CASSPSLGGNQPQHF. The CDR3 nucleotides are TGTGCCAGTAGTCCTTCACTTGGTGGCAATCAGCCCCAGCATTTT.

The gene calls are TRBV6-5 and TRBJ1-1, with 7 bases fitting TRBD1. CDR1 is MNHEY, CDR2 SVGAGI, per germline. CDR3 length: 14 amino acids. J lost 4 bases, V lost 6 bases, and 8 bases had no gene match. Here the CDR3 DNA reads TGTGCCAGCAGCCTACTACAGGGGCCCACTGAAGCTTTCTTT. This gives the protein CASSLLQGPTEAFF.

This chain uses TRBV7-2 with TRBJ1-2; 9 nucleotides line up with TRBD1. The V gene's germline CDR1 is SGHTA and CDR2 FQGNSA. This CDR3 region has 15 residues. Losses at the gene ends were 3 bases for V and 5 bases for J; bases not matched to a gene: 7. CDR3 sequence (DNA): TGTGCCAGCAGCTTGCCGGGACAGGGAAGGTATGGCTACACCTTC. Translation: CASSLPGQGRYGYTF.

The CDR3 sequence: CASSFRLLDYEQYF. The CDR3 DNA reads as TGTGCCAGCAGTTTCCGACTGTTGGACTACGAGCAGTACTTC. The V call is TRBV5-8, the J call TRBJ2-7; D unresolved. Trimming stripped 5 bases from V and 3 bases from J, with 15 bases between. This CDR3 contains 14 residues. Germline V gene sequence: CDR1 SGHTS, CDR2 YDEGEE. Full variable domain (missing parts from reference TRBV5-8 and TRBJ2-7): EAGVTQSPTHLIKTRGQQATLRCSPISGHTSVYWYQQALGLGLQFLLWYDEGEERNRGNFPPRFSGRQFPNYSSELNVNALELEDSALYLCASSFRLLDYEQYFGPGTRLTVT.

The chain employs TRBV19 and TRBJ2-1; D remains unclear. The CDR3 length is 13 residues. The germline V gene has CDR1 LNHDA and CDR2 SQIVND (reference sequence). V was shortened by 6 bases and J by 4 bases, with 10 bases between the two germline ends. The CDR3 DNA reads TGTGCCAGTAGCCTGGGTAATTACAATGAGCAGTTCTTC. Translated: CASSLGNYNEQFF.

This clone was counted many times. The chain joins TRBV10-1 to TRBJ2-7; no reliable D call. The CDR3 runs 13 residues. The germline V gene encodes CDR1 WNHNN and CDR2 SYGVQD (reference sequence). Trimming removed 4 bases from V and 1 base from J, with 8 bases in between. This CDR3 reads CASSVGRSYEQYF. The DNA for the CDR3 is TGCGCCAGCAGTGTTGGACGGTCCTACGAGCAGTACTTC.

The V and J genes are TRBV28 and TRBJ1-3; 8 nucleotides line up with TRBD1. Germline V gene data show CDR1 as MDHEN and CDR2 as SYDVKM. CDR3 length equals 15 residues. V dropped 3 bases and J dropped 4; count of bases not matched to a gene: 5. CDR3 region: CASSFRDRPGNTIYF. The CDR3 nucleotides read TGTGCCAGCAGTTTCAGGGACAGGCCCGGAAACACCATATATTTT.

The chain has TRBV5-6 and TRBJ1-1; a possible D gene is TRBD1 (6 bases). Trimming shortened V by 1 base and J by 7 bases, and 17 bases separated the two germline ends. From germline, CDR1 is SGHDT and CDR2 YYEEEE. The CDR3 loop spans 15 amino acids. The DNA for the CDR3 is TGTGCCAGCAGCTTGATGGGGGCAGTCCCTTATGAAGCTTTCTTT. Protein: CASSLMGAVPYEAFF.

The gene calls are TRBV6-5 and TRBJ2-1, with D perhaps TRBD1 or TRBD2 (5 bases each). V was cut by 1 base and J by 4 bases, with 14 bases left in between. From germline, CDR1 is MNHEY and CDR2 SVGAGI. CDR3 length equals 16 residues. CDR3 loop: CASSYLGTLTYNEQFF. The CDR3 DNA reads as TGTGCCAGCAGTTACTTGGGGACCTTAACTTACAATGAGCAGTTCTTC.

The chain uses TRBV9 and TRBJ1-6; TRBD1 is a possible D gene (5 bases). Trimming removed 0 bases at V and 8 bases at J, with 12 bases between. This CDR3 is 15 amino acids long. The V gene's germline CDR1 is SGDLS and CDR2 YYNGEE. The CDR3 protein is CASSVGSEGYSPLHF. CDR3 nucleotide sequence: TGTGCCAGCAGCGTAGGTAGTGAGGGGTATTCACCCCTCCACTTT.

V is TRBV5-1 and J is TRBJ2-7; no clear D. Trimming took 1 base from V and 0 from J, leaving 8 bases between them. This CDR3 contains 14 residues. The germline gives CDR1 SGHRS, CDR2 YFSETQ. CDR3 region: CASSLSVNSYEQYF. In DNA, the CDR3 is TGCGCCAGCAGCTTGAGCGTAAACTCCTACGAGCAGTACTTC.

This clone has only a few counts. The chain recombines TRBV5-1 with TRBJ1-1; 8 bases match TRBD1. This CDR3 has 14 amino acids. Unmatched junction bases numbered 5, after V lost 3 bases and J lost 4 bases. CDR1 is SGHRS and CDR2 is YFSETQ in the germline V gene. CDR3 DNA sequence: TGCGCCAGCAGCTCCACAGGGGGGGCCACTGAAGCTTTCTTT. It codes for CASSSTGGATEAFF.

This clone appeared a single time. Other nucleotide sequences in the sample specify the same CDR3. The chain combines TRBV6-5 with TRBJ2-2; D unclear. V lost 6 bases and J lost 0, with 11 bases in between. The CDR3 totals 15 residues. Germline CDR1 is MNHEY and CDR2 is SVGAGI. The CDR3 reads CASRTDGTNTGELFF. Here the CDR3 DNA reads TGTGCCAGCAGAACGGACGGAACGAACACCGGGGAGCTGTTTTTT.

The chain couples TRBV9 to TRBJ2-3, with D maybe TRBD1 (6 bases). CDR3 length: 16 amino acids. Germline V lookup: CDR1 SGDLS, CDR2 YYNGEE. V was cut by 2 bases and J by 6 bases, with 19 bases left in between. The CDR3 protein is CASSVLPGEGRDTQYF. The CDR3 region has the DNA TGTGCCAGCAGCGTGTTGCCAGGGGAAGGGCGGGATACGCAGTATTTT.

The chain couples TRBV6-4 to TRBJ2-1; 7 bases map to TRBD2. CDR3 length equals 20 residues. CDR1 is MRHNA, CDR2 SNTAGT, per germline. Unmatched junction bases numbered 27, after V lost 7 bases and J lost 6 bases. The chain's CDR3 is CASIHYPALLRPAGINEQFF. DNA for the CDR3: TGTGCCAGCATCCATTATCCGGCCCTGCTGAGGCCAGCGGGAATCAATGAGCAGTTCTTC.

J is TRBJ1-5 and V is TRBV28; tentative D call: TRBD1 (6 bases). Deletions cut 1 base from V and 0 bases from J, with 25 bases between. Germline lookup yields CDR1 MDHEN and CDR2 SYDVKM. CDR3 length: 21 residues. The CDR3 coding sequence is TGTGCCAGCAGTTTATCTCTTCGCTCAGGGGCGACAGATTATAGCAATCAGCCCCAGCATTTT. This gives the protein CASSLSLRSGATDYSNQPQHF. Full variable domain (missing parts from reference TRBV28 and TRBJ1-5): DVKVTQSSRYLVKRTGEKVFLECVQDMDHENMFWYRQDPGLGLRLIYFSYDVKMKEKGDIPEGYSVSREKKERFSLILESASTNQTSMYLCASSLSLRSGATDYSNQPQHFGDGTRLSIL.